This entry lists 25 T cell receptor beta chains sequenced from one sample in a study of cytomegalovirus exposure and HLA in healthy donors. 60 Vbeta and 13 Jbeta primers were used in PCR. Data came from immunoSEQ multiplex PCR; TCRdb stores just in-frame clones and leaves some out. The sample shows tens of thousands of clones, over 55% of them seen only once. Input material: PBMCs. The receptor source for this set is a woman in her 30s in good health and CMV-seronegative.

The CDR3 DNA sequence: TGTGCCAGCAGCCCGTCGGACAGGGACTATGGCTACACCTTC. This encodes CASSPSDRDYGYTF. V is TRBV7-6 and J is TRBJ1-2; TRBD1 aligns across 8 bases. V trimming: 5 bases; J trimming: 3 bases; junction bases outside the gene matches: 5. CDR1 and CDR2 (germline): SGHVS, FNYEAQ. CDR3 size: 14 residues.

J is TRBJ1-1 and V is TRBV6-1; D is uncertain. V lost 7 bases and J lost 0, with 12 bases in between. The CDR3 totals 14 residues. In germline, CDR1 is MNHNS, CDR2 SASEGT. The CDR3 here is CASTPDPMNTEAFF. The CDR3 DNA reads as TGTGCCAGCACGCCAGATCCCATGAACACTGAAGCTTTCTTT.

V is TRBV6-1 and J is TRBJ1-3; 8 bases match TRBD1. The CDR3 runs 16 residues. The V and J ends lost 4 bases and 0 bases, in that order; junction bases with no gene match: 5. Per germline, CDR1 MNHNS and CDR2 SASEGT. CDR3 coding DNA: TGTGCCAGCAGTGTTACAGGGGGATCCTCTGGAAACACCATATATTTT. Protein sequence: CASSVTGGSSGNTIYF.

The count of this clone is one. The chain uses TRBV5-5 and TRBJ2-2, with TRBD1 as a possible D gene (6 bases). Trimming took 2 bases from V and 1 from J, leaving 15 bases between them. Germline CDR1 and CDR2: SGHKS and YYEKEE (reference sequence). This CDR3 comprises 17 residues. The CDR3 region is CASSFRSRQENTGELFF. CDR3 nucleotides: TGTGCCAGCAGCTTCCGATCACGACAGGAGAACACCGGGGAGCTGTTTTTT. Supplemented by reference TRBV5-5 and TRBJ2-2, the full variable domain reads DAGVTQSPTHLIKTRGQQVTLRCSPISGHKSVSWYQQVLGQGPQFIFQYYEKEERGRGNFPDRFSARQFPNYSSELNVNALLLGDSALYLCASSFRSRQENTGELFFGEGSRLTVL.

The chain joins TRBV6-5 to TRBJ1-6, with D unresolved. The CDR3 loop spans 13 amino acids. Germline V gene lookup returns CDR1 MNHEY and CDR2 SVGAGI. The V gene lost 9 bases and the J gene lost 7 bases, with 13 bases spanning the gap. The CDR3: CASKGGTNSPLHF. DNA for the CDR3: TGTGCCAGTAAAGGAGGAACCAATTCACCCCTCCACTTT.

The V gene is TRBV5-1, the J gene TRBJ1-2; D is ambiguous. Germline V CDR1 and CDR2: SGHRS, YFSETQ. This CDR3 region has 14 residues. Trimming removed 1 base from V and 0 bases from J, with 7 bases in between. The CDR3 protein is CASSLREANYGYTF. The CDR3 DNA reads as TGCGCCAGCAGCTTGCGGGAGGCTAACTATGGCTACACCTTC.

The chain recombines TRBV21-1 with TRBJ2-2; TRBD2 is taken as the D call from the table, unchecked against the DNA. TRBV21-1 has pseudogene status. The CDR3 covers 14 residues. CDR3 sequence reads: CASSKARWFGELFF. CDR3 DNA: TGTGCCAGCAGCAAAGCTAGATGGTTCGGGGAGCTGTTTTTT.

This clone occurred once. V gene TRBV7-2 combines with J gene TRBJ1-2; 8 bases line up with TRBD1. Trimming took 3 bases from V and 3 from J; bases not matched to a gene: 9. From germline, CDR1 is SGHTA and CDR2 FQGNSA. The CDR3 length is 16 residues. Here the CDR3 DNA reads TGTGCCAGCAGCTTGGGAACCAGGGGGCCCGACTATGGCTACACCTTC. This gives the protein CASSLGTRGPDYGYTF.

This clone was counted between two and nine times. The J gene is TRBJ1-2, the V gene TRBV7-8; 7 bases match TRBD1. With 7 bases clipped from V and 8 bases from J, the junction kept 10 bases outside the gene matches. In germline, CDR1 is SGHVS, CDR2 FQNEAQ. This CDR3 is 13 amino acids long. CDR3: CASTEGASGGYTF. The CDR3, as DNA: TGTGCCAGCACCGAGGGGGCCTCAGGCGGCTACACCTTC. Full variable domain (rest looked up from reference TRBV7-8 and TRBJ1-2): GAGVSQSPRYKVAKRGQDVALRCDPISGHVSLFWYQQALGQGPEFLTYFQNEAQLDKSGLPSDRFFAERPEGSVSTLKIQRTQQEDSAVYLCASTEGASGGYTFGSGTRLTVV.

V is TRBV19 and J is TRBJ1-2; 9 nucleotides line up with TRBD1. The CDR3 spans 15 residues. Germline CDR1 and CDR2: LNHDA and SQIVND (reference sequence). The J segment lost 4 bases and the V segment lost 5 bases, leaving 8 bases of the junction unmatched. In DNA, the CDR3 is TGTGCCAGTAGTGCGTACAGGGGGCGAAGCTATGGCTACACCTTC. Translation: CASSAYRGRSYGYTF.

The genes are TRBV4-1 and TRBJ1-2; no clear D. The germline V gene has CDR1 MGHRA and CDR2 YSYEKL. Trimming removed 1 base at V and 4 bases at J, with 13 bases between. The CDR3 has 15 residues. CDR3 bases: TGCGCCAGCAGCCAAGGCCCCGTTAGTCTCTATGGCTACACCTTC. It translates to CASSQGPVSLYGYTF.

This chain uses TRBV29-1 with TRBJ1-4; D is perhaps TRBD1 (5 bases). The germline V gene has CDR1 SQVTM and CDR2 ANQGSEA. The CDR3 length is 12 residues. Trimming took off 4 bases at V and 7 bases at J, with 10 bases between the two ends. The chain's CDR3 is CSVAVTGEKLFF. DNA of the CDR3: TGCAGCGTTGCGGTTACAGGTGAAAAACTGTTTTTT.

The CDR3 reads CASSLAFSTGTSDEQYF. The CDR3 DNA reads TGCGCCAGCAGCTTGGCCTTTTCTACCGGGACTAGCGACGAGCAGTACTTC. The rearrangement joins TRBV5-1 to TRBJ2-7, with 10 bases identical to TRBD2. Germline CDR1 SGHRS, CDR2 YFSETQ. V shed 0 bases and J 5 bases; nucleotides not matched to a gene: 11. The CDR3 runs 17 residues.

The chain employs TRBV28 and TRBJ2-3; 7 bases agree with TRBD1. This CDR3 has 15 residues. J gave up 7 bases and V 5 bases, and 12 bases lay outside the gene matches. CDR1 is MDHEN and CDR2 is SYDVKM in the germline V gene. Written as DNA, the CDR3 is TGTGCCAGCAGTCGCCGGGACAGACCCACCTATACGCAGTATTTT. Amino acids: CASSRRDRPTYTQYF.

The chain couples TRBV10-3 to TRBJ1-1, with 9 bases matching TRBD1. Trimming at V came to 6 bases and at J to 4 bases, leaving 3 bases not matched to a gene. The CDR3 totals 13 residues. Germline loops: CDR1 ENHRY, CDR2 SYGVKD. The CDR3 protein is CAISDRGITEAFF. CDR3 nucleotide sequence: TGTGCCATCAGCGACAGGGGGATCACTGAAGCTTTCTTT.

This clone has only a few counts. V is TRBV7-9 and J is TRBJ2-5; a possible D gene is TRBD2 (6 bases). Trimming removed 4 bases at V and 3 bases at J, with 15 bases between. Germline loops: CDR1 SEHNR, CDR2 FQNEAQ (reference sequence). CDR3 size: 15 residues. The CDR3 loop reads CASSWSGGGEETQYF. CDR3 nucleotides: TGTGCCAGCAGCTGGTCAGGCGGAGGGGAAGAGACCCAGTACTTC.

The chain combines TRBV6-6 with TRBJ2-5; possibly TRBD1 for D (5 bases). The V gene lost 4 bases and the J gene lost 5 bases, with 14 bases spanning the gap. CDR1 is MNHNY and CDR2 is SVGAGI in the germline V gene (reference sequence). The CDR3 covers 14 residues. CDR3 sequence: CASSFQGPRETQYF. The DNA for the CDR3 is TGTGCCAGCAGTTTTCAGGGCCCTAGGGAGACCCAGTACTTC.

This sequence joins TRBV2 and TRBJ2-3; 13 nucleotides match TRBD2. This CDR3 has 18 amino acids. Germline CDR1 and CDR2: SNHLY and FYNNEI. The V and J ends lost 3 bases and 3 bases, in that order; junction bases with no gene match: 9. CDR3 sequence (DNA): TGTGCCAGCAGTGACCCACTAGCGGGAGGGGTCGGGACAGATACGCAGTATTTT. This gives the protein CASSDPLAGGVGTDTQYF.

J is TRBJ1-2 and V is TRBV30; perhaps TRBD1 as D (5 bases). The germline V gene encodes CDR1 GTSNPN and CDR2 SVGIG (reference sequence). This CDR3 has 15 amino acids. V was clipped by 0 bases and J by 6 bases, with 17 bases between them. CDR3 nucleotide sequence: TGTGCCTGGAGTGTACCGGGGGGAGCCGGCCATGGCTACACCTTC. This translates into CAWSVPGGAGHGYTF.

This clone appeared a single time. The chain links TRBV27 to TRBJ2-4, with 11 bases lining up with TRBD2. The J segment lost 9 bases and the V segment lost 5 bases, leaving 9 bases of the junction unmatched. There are 15 residues in the CDR3. Germline values: CDR1 MNHEY, CDR2 SMNVEV (reference sequence). The CDR3 sequence is CASSRLAGGRGIQYF. For the CDR3, the DNA is TGTGCCAGCAGTCGTTTAGCGGGAGGGCGGGGCATTCAGTACTTC.

The chain has TRBV7-6 and TRBJ2-1; the D is unclear. V was trimmed by 0 bases and J by 0 bases, leaving 9 bases between them. The CDR3 contains 16 residues. Germline values: CDR1 SGHVS, CDR2 FNYEAQ. Here the CDR3 reads CASSLAAASSYNEQFF. The CDR3 DNA is TGTGCCAGCAGCTTAGCGGCGGCCAGCTCCTACAATGAGCAGTTCTTC.

This rearrangement joins TRBV2 to TRBJ1-1, with TRBD1 as a possible D gene (5 bases). The V gene's germline CDR1 is SNHLY and CDR2 FYNNEI. CDR3 size: 14 residues. V lost 3 bases and J 3 bases, leaving 11 bases between the germline ends. The CDR3 DNA is TGTGCCAGCAGTGAGCAGGGTTCGGACACTGAAGCTTTCTTT. It yields the protein CASSEQGSDTEAFF.

This chain connects TRBV5-1 to TRBJ2-2; tentative D call: TRBD2 (6 bases). This CDR3 contains 16 residues. The germline V gene has CDR1 SGHRS and CDR2 YFSETQ. V gave up 4 bases and J gave up 5 bases, with 18 bases separating them. The CDR3, as DNA: TGCGCCAGCAGCGCCCAGACACTCGGGGGAACCGGGGAGCTGTTTTTT. It translates to CASSAQTLGGTGELFF.

The chain combines TRBV10-3 with TRBJ2-4; a possible D gene is TRBD2 (6 bases). V gave up 0 bases and J gave up 0 bases, with 24 bases separating them. Germline-derived CDR1 and CDR2 are ENHRY and SYGVKD. The CDR3 spans 21 residues. The CDR3 here is CAISESPWEAPDPLAKNIQYF. In DNA, the CDR3 is TGTGCCATCAGTGAGTCTCCGTGGGAGGCACCAGACCCGTTAGCCAAAAACATTCAGTACTTC.

The V gene is TRBV19, the J gene TRBJ2-3, with D perhaps matching TRBD1 (7 bases). Trimming took off 7 bases at V and 6 bases at J, with 20 bases between the two ends. CDR3 size: 15 residues. From germline, CDR1 is LNHDA and CDR2 SQIVND (reference sequence). The CDR3 sequence: CASTRGQGGRDTQYF. In DNA, the CDR3 is TGTGCCAGTACCAGAGGGCAGGGGGGACGTGATACGCAGTATTTT.